The table lists the clone carrying this T cell receptor beta chain with a few counts. Its antigen remains unknown. This sample stems from a study of T-cell reconstitution after alpha-beta-depleted transplantation in children. CDR1 and CDR2 from the germline V gene are SGHDT and YYEEEE. The junction had 6 bases not matched to a gene; V was cut back by 3 bases and J by 10 bases. CDR3 length: 15 residues. Findings of the study overall: One year post-transplant, T-cell counts and diversity were largely derived from T cells produced anew.

Unique molecular identifiers featured in how the TCRbeta library was prepared. In TCRdb, the PCR reads were re-called with MiXCR into one record per CDR3 protein. This table holds roughly 420,000 distinct CDR3 sequences, around 15% found once. The V gene is TRBV5-6, the J gene TRBJ2-1; TRBD2 matches at 14 bases. The source is a boy under three years old who had a stem cell transplant for Wiskott-Aldrich syndrome, so the T cells may come from the graft donor. The sequencing used PBMCs, mostly from graft donor cells, collected 360 days after TCRalphabeta/CD19-depleted stem cell transplant. The CDR3 protein is CASSYGLAGGSEQFF. The CDR3 coding sequence is TGTGCCAGCAGCTATGGACTAGCGGGAGGTAGCGAGCAGTTCTTC.